This entry lists 17 T cell receptor beta chains sequenced from one sample in a study of blood T cells in healthy people across ages. Then a second PCR, running about 6 to 11 cycles, was carried out with a sample-barcoded 5' primer and a J-beta primer mix. One entry per CDR3 protein results from TCRdb running MiXCR on the 5' RACE reads. The table includes 1.5 million to 2 million distinct CDR3 sequences, roughly two fifths detected once. Sample: blood. The receptors derive from a human donor in good health.

The chain joins TRBV7-6 to TRBJ2-7; possible D gene TRBD1, 5 bases. The CDR3 has 13 residues. Germline loops: CDR1 SGHVS, CDR2 FNYEAQ. Deletions cut 4 bases from V and 5 bases from J, with 12 bases between. The CDR3 nucleotides read TGTGCCAGCAGCTCAAATAGGGGTAACGAGCAGTACTTC. Its translation: CASSSNRGNEQYF.

The J gene is TRBJ2-5, the V gene TRBV6-2 or TRBV6-3, with 12 bases that match TRBD2. Per the germline V gene, CDR1 is MNHEY and CDR2 is SVGEGT. Unmatched junction bases numbered 1, after V lost 4 bases and J lost 1 base. CDR3 length equals 15 residues. The CDR3 loop reads CASSWTSGTQETQYF. The CDR3 DNA follows: TGTGCCAGCAGTTGGACTAGCGGGACCCAAGAGACCCAGTACTTC.

The V and J genes are TRBV20-1 and TRBJ2-3, with D maybe TRBD2 (6 bases). This CDR3 is 15 amino acids long. Germline V gene sequence: CDR1 DFQATT, CDR2 SNEGSKA (reference sequence). Trimming took 0 bases from V and 5 from J, leaving 15 bases between them. This CDR3 reads CSARDLYREQDTQYF. As DNA, the CDR3 is TGCAGTGCTAGAGATCTTTATCGGGAGCAAGATACGCAGTATTTT.

This clonotype was observed a handful of times. V gene TRBV7-9 combines with J gene TRBJ2-7, with D hard to call. The CDR3 has 16 residues. Trimming shortened V by 5 bases and J by 0 bases, and 17 bases separated the two germline ends. Germline CDR1 is SEHNR and CDR2 is FQNEAQ (reference sequence). This CDR3 reads CASSPVVGGSSYEQYF. The CDR3 DNA follows: TGTGCCAGCAGCCCCGTCGTCGGCGGAAGCTCCTACGAGCAGTACTTC.

The rearrangement joins TRBV9 to TRBJ2-3, with 10 nucleotides matching TRBD2. Germline V gene data show CDR1 as SGDLS and CDR2 as YYNGEE. The CDR3 is made up of 19 amino acids. With 3 bases clipped from V and 0 bases from J, the junction kept 13 bases outside the gene matches. CDR3 amino acids: CASSAWGASGGLSTDTQYF. Here the CDR3 DNA reads TGTGCCAGCAGCGCGTGGGGGGCTAGCGGGGGTCTCAGCACAGATACGCAGTATTTT.

V and J are TRBV7-9 and TRBJ1-2, with D hard to call. The germline gives CDR1 SEHNR, CDR2 FQNEAQ (reference sequence). V was shortened by 0 bases and J by 4 bases, with 12 bases between the two germline ends. The CDR3 consists of 15 residues. CDR3 DNA: TGTGCCAGCAGCTTAGCGGCAGGACCGATCTATGGCTACACCTTC. Translating gives CASSLAAGPIYGYTF.

The chain is built from TRBV10-3 and TRBJ2-1, with 8 bases matching TRBD2. The ends lost 3 bases at V and 0 bases at J; junction bases unmatched: 4. This CDR3 has 16 residues. Germline V gene sequence: CDR1 ENHRY, CDR2 SYGVKD. The CDR3 sequence: CAISDLAGSSYNEQFF. The CDR3 DNA reads TGTGCCATCAGTGACTTAGCGGGGAGCTCCTACAATGAGCAGTTCTTC.

The CDR3 loop reads CASSPQGARNQPQHF. In nucleotides, the CDR3 is TGTGCCAGCAGCCCCCAGGGGGCTAGAAATCAGCCCCAGCATTTT. The chain joins TRBV7-9 to TRBJ1-5, with TRBD1 matching over 8 bases. In germline, CDR1 is SEHNR, CDR2 FQNEAQ (reference sequence). This CDR3 comprises 15 residues. Losses at the gene ends were 5 bases for V and 4 bases for J; bases not matched to a gene: 7.

The chain uses TRBV10-3 and TRBJ1-2, with 7 bases matching TRBD1. CDR3 length: 14 amino acids. From germline, CDR1 is ENHRY and CDR2 SYGVKD. The J segment lost 7 bases and the V segment lost 6 bases, leaving 11 bases of the junction unmatched. Written as DNA, the CDR3 is TGTGCCATCAGCCGACAGGGTACGTCTGGTGGCTACACCTTC. This encodes CAISRQGTSGGYTF.

A note on this clonotype: This may be a read error, as it is one base from a much larger clone. The V and J genes are TRBV11-2 and TRBJ2-1, with TRBD1 as a possible D gene (6 bases). This CDR3 region has 12 residues. Germline CDR1 is SGHAT and CDR2 is FQNNGV. The CDR3 loop is CAGSIQRGEQFF. For the CDR3, the DNA is TGTGCCGGCAGCATTCAGAGGGGGGAGCAGTTCTTC.

The chain links TRBV20-1 to TRBJ2-7; D is ambiguous. Germline CDR1 is DFQATT and CDR2 is SNEGSKA (reference sequence). The V end lost 3 bases, the J end lost 2 bases, and 11 bases lay between the germline ends. This CDR3 is 13 amino acids long. As DNA, the CDR3 is TGCAGTGCTAGTTCCGACTTTACCTACGAGCAGTACTTC. Its translation is CSASSDFTYEQYF.

This clonotype was seen more than once but under ten times. V gene TRBV29-1 combines with J gene TRBJ2-7; D not resolved. From germline, CDR1 is SQVTM and CDR2 ANQGSEA. The V end lost 4 bases, the J end lost 6 bases, and 16 bases lay between the germline ends. The CDR3 extends over 13 amino acids. In DNA, the CDR3 is TGCAGCGTTGGAGAACTACCCTTGTCCGAGCAGTACTTC. It translates to CSVGELPLSEQYF.

This sequence joins TRBV29-1 and TRBJ1-1; TRBD1 is a possible D gene (6 bases). Germline V gene data show CDR1 as SQVTM and CDR2 as ANQGSEA. The V gene lost 6 bases and the J gene lost 4 bases, with 15 bases spanning the gap. CDR3 length equals 13 residues. CDR3: CSVSGQFVTEAFF. DNA for the CDR3: TGCAGCGTGTCCGGACAGTTCGTCACTGAAGCTTTCTTT.

The chain carries TRBV13 and TRBJ2-7, with 9 bases aligning to TRBD1. Unmatched junction bases numbered 16, after V lost 5 bases and J lost 8 bases. This CDR3 has 16 amino acids. Germline lookup yields CDR1 PRHDT and CDR2 FYEKMQ (reference sequence). The CDR3 sequence: CASSPTGQGESRKQYF. In DNA, the CDR3 is TGTGCCAGCAGCCCAACGGGACAGGGTGAGTCCCGCAAGCAGTACTTC.

The chain couples TRBV12-3 or TRBV12-4 to TRBJ1-4; 7 bases agree with TRBD1. The V and J ends lost 7 bases and 5 bases, in that order; junction bases with no gene match: 7. The CDR3 sequence is 14 residues long. Written as DNA, the CDR3 is TGTGCCAGCAAGGGGGGACAGTTGAATGAAAAACTGTTTTTT. Its protein is CASKGGQLNEKLFF.

The genes are TRBV6-2 or TRBV6-3 and TRBJ1-1, with D hard to call. Germline-derived CDR1 and CDR2 are MNHEY and SVGEGT. The germline V and J ends were trimmed by 9 bases and 4 bases, with 15 bases remaining between them. This CDR3 contains 13 residues. The CDR3 loop reads CASSTLEITEAFF. DNA for the CDR3: TGTGCCAGTAGTACCCTAGAAATCACTGAAGCTTTCTTT.

Remarks on this clonotype: This may come from a read error, since a much larger clone is one base off. J is TRBJ2-7 and V is TRBV12-3 or TRBV12-4; D call uncertain. This CDR3 has 17 residues. CDR3 nucleotide sequence: TGTGCCGGCAGCCATAAAAATCTCGGAAGATCTGGGTACGAGCAGTACTTC. Residues: CAGSHKNLGRSGYEQYF.